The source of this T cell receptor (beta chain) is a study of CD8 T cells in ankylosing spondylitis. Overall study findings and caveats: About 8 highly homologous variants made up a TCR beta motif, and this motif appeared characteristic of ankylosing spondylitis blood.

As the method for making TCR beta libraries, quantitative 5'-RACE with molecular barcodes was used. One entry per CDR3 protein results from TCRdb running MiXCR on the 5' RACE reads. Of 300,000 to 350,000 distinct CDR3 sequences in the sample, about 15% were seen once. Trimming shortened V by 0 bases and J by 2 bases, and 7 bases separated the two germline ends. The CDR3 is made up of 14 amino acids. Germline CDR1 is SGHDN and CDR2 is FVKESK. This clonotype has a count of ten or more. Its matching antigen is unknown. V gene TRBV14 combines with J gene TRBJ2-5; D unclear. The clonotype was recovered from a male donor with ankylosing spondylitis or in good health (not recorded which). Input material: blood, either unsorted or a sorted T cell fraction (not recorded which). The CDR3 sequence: CASSQDTVQETQYF. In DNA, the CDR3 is TGTGCCAGCAGCCAAGATACGGTTCAAGAGACCCAGTACTTC.